One and the same sample provided the 12 T cell receptor beta chains below, sequenced in a study of blood T cell repertoires in COVID-19. Some clones are missing from TCRdb's copy, which holds only in-frame ones; the method was immunoSEQ multiplex PCR. Of more than 200,000 clones detected, 80% to 90% appear once; the ten largest clones hold approximately 1.4%. The sequencing input was peripheral blood. These receptors were collected from an elderly man with acute or convalescent COVID-19.

The chain links TRBV7-9 to TRBJ1-2; 7 nucleotides line up with TRBD1. This CDR3 is built from 13 residues. Per the germline V gene, CDR1 is SEHNR and CDR2 is FQNEAQ (reference sequence). J lost 5 bases, V lost 1 base, and 1 base had no gene match. This chain's CDR3 is CASSLETGYGYTF. The CDR3 DNA reads TGTGCCAGCAGCTTAGAGACAGGGTATGGCTACACCTTC.

The rearrangement uses TRBV6-5 and TRBJ1-2; 7 bases agree with TRBD1. Germline values: CDR1 MNHEY, CDR2 SVGAGI. The CDR3 totals 15 residues. J was trimmed by 0 bases and V by 5 bases; bases with no gene match: 6. The CDR3 region has the DNA TGTGCCAGCAGTAGGACAGGAGACGCTAACTATGGCTACACCTTC. It specifies CASSRTGDANYGYTF.

J is TRBJ1-1 and V is TRBV19; TRBD1 aligns across 7 bases. Germline trimming cut 5 bases from V and 5 bases from J; bases unmatched to any gene: 5. Germline V lookup: CDR1 LNHDA, CDR2 SQIVND (reference sequence). The length of the CDR3 is 13 residues. In DNA form, the CDR3 reads TGTGCCAGTAGTGTGACAGGGAGGACTGAAGCTTTCTTT. This sequence encodes CASSVTGRTEAFF.

In this sample, this clone turned up once. The chain recombines TRBV19 with TRBJ2-5; D perhaps matches TRBD1 (6 bases). From germline, CDR1 is LNHDA and CDR2 SQIVND (reference sequence). V was pared by 4 bases and J by 7 bases, with 31 bases between. This CDR3 spans 19 amino acids. The CDR3 DNA reads as TGTGCCAGTAGTACTGGACTCAAGGTTGGGGGCCGGGCCGGAGGGACCCAGTACTTC. Its translation is CASSTGLKVGGRAGGTQYF.

The chain uses TRBV4-2 and TRBJ1-3; TRBD1 is a possible D gene (5 bases). The CDR3 is made up of 18 amino acids. Germline V gives CDR1 LGHNA, CDR2 YNFKEQ. V shed 2 bases and J shed 2 bases, with 19 bases lying between them. This chain's CDR3 is CASSQSAGGISAGNTIYF. The CDR3 bases are TGTGCCAGCAGCCAATCGGCGGGGGGAATCAGTGCTGGAAACACCATATATTTT.

The chain employs TRBV7-3 and TRBJ2-1; 10 bases are a match to TRBD2. Germline V gene lookup returns CDR1 SGHTA and CDR2 FQGTGA. This CDR3 contains 16 residues. The ends lost 2 bases at V and 4 bases at J; junction bases unmatched: 5. CDR3: CASSLSGTSVYNEQFF. The CDR3 DNA reads TGTGCCAGCAGCTTATCCGGGACTAGCGTTTACAATGAGCAGTTCTTC. The whole variable domain, remainder taken from reference TRBV7-3 and TRBJ2-1, is GAGVSQTPSNKVTEKGKYVELRCDPISGHTALYWYRQSLGQGPEFLIYFQGTGAADDSGLPNDRFFAVRPEGSVSTLKIQRTERGDSAVYLCASSLSGTSVYNEQFFGPGTRLTVL.

This clone came up once. The genes are TRBV7-2 and TRBJ1-2; 8 nucleotides match TRBD1. Germline V lookup: CDR1 SGHTA, CDR2 FQGNSA. The CDR3 runs 15 residues. V dropped 5 bases and J dropped 2; count of bases not matched to a gene: 7. The DNA for the CDR3 is TGTGCCAGCAGCACGAGGACAGGGAAAAACTATGGCTACACCTTC. Its protein product is CASSTRTGKNYGYTF.

The chain couples TRBV19 to TRBJ2-5; D is ambiguous. Germline CDR1 LNHDA, CDR2 SQIVND (reference sequence). This CDR3 region has 15 residues. V lost 4 bases, J lost 0 bases, and 12 bases lay in between. CDR3 sequence reads: CASSTRLLNQETQYF. In nucleotides, the CDR3 is TGTGCCAGTAGTACCCGCCTACTAAACCAAGAGACCCAGTACTTC.

The chain carries TRBV19 and TRBJ2-1, with 7 nucleotides matching TRBD1. CDR3 length: 14 residues. Trimming cost V 7 bases and J 2 bases; bases outside gene matches: 5. CDR1 LNHDA and CDR2 SQIVND come from the germline V gene (reference sequence). CDR3 protein: CASNLGTAYNEQFF. The CDR3 DNA sequence: TGTGCCAGTAATCTCGGGACAGCCTACAATGAGCAGTTCTTC.

The J gene is TRBJ2-7, the V gene TRBV3-1 (or the pseudogene TRBV3-2); maybe TRBD1 (6 bases). Deletions cut 1 base from V and 6 bases from J, with 10 bases between. There are 13 residues in the CDR3. Germline V CDR1 and CDR2: LGHDT, YNNKEL (reference sequence). The CDR3 DNA is TGTGCCAGCAGCCAAGTCCTAGGGGGCGAGCAGTACTTC. Its translation: CASSQVLGGEQYF.

The table lists this clone with a count of one. This chain connects TRBV7-6 to TRBJ1-6; no clear D gene. This CDR3 region has 15 residues. Trimming removed 0 bases at V and 5 bases at J, with 8 bases between. Per germline, CDR1 SGHVS and CDR2 FNYEAQ. CDR3: CASSLAQADNSPLHF. CDR3 coding DNA: TGTGCCAGCAGCTTAGCGCAGGCCGATAATTCACCCCTCCACTTT.

This sequence joins TRBV7-2 and TRBJ2-7; 9 bases map to TRBD1. The CDR3 has 15 residues. The V gene's germline CDR1 is SGHTA and CDR2 FQGNSA. With 4 bases clipped from V and 3 bases from J, the junction kept 7 bases outside the gene matches. For the CDR3, the DNA is TGTGCCAGCAGCTGGGGGGGGACAGGGCACTACGAGCAGTACTTC. Translated: CASSWGGTGHYEQYF.